This TCR beta chain was found in a study of blood T cell repertoires in COVID-19. Profiling relied on immunoSEQ multiplex PCR, and the TCRdb table lists in-frame clones only, not all of them. This sample has 250,000 or so clones, with around 82% found just once. Trimming took 4 bases from V and 7 from J; bases not matched to a gene: 10. The CDR3 has 15 amino acids. CDR1 and CDR2 from the germline V gene are SGHRS and YFSETQ. The sample consisted of PBMCs or T cells enriched from blood (not recorded which). The gene calls are TRBV5-1 and TRBJ1-4; 7 bases are a match to TRBD1. The TCR comes from a man aged 50 or older who had recovered from COVID-19. In DNA form, the CDR3 reads TGCGCCAGCAGCCTAACCTCAGGGGGATCTGAAAAACTGTTTTTT. Translated, it gives CASSLTSGGSEKLFF.